Listed below are T cell receptor beta chains from one sample, sequenced in a study of T cell responses to AZD1222 COVID-19 vaccine. Sequencing used immunoSEQ multiplex PCR; TCRdb keeps in-frame clones, though not all of them. Of more than 140,000 clones in the sample, 80% to 90% were seen once. Here the sequenced sample was peripheral blood, taken on day 0 of AZD1222 vaccination. All receptors derive from an adult in good health. CDR3s include the opening cysteine and the closing phenylalanine or tryptophan. Fields, in order: clone size, CDR3 length, J gene, V gene, D gene, CDR3 protein, CDR3 DNA. The D gene is left open where the match is weak. Clone size is not always given. Where it is, it says once, few, many or a class for expanded clones.

NA	15	TRBJ2-7	TRBV27	TRBD1	CASSASPDRAYEQYF	TGTGCCAGCAGTGCGAGCCCCGACAGGGCCTACGAGCAGTACTTC
NA	15	TRBJ2-7	TRBV6-2/TRBV6-3	TRBD2	CASSQSQAGSYEQYF	TGTGCCAGCAGCCAGAGCCAAGCGGGGAGCTACGAGCAGTACTTC
NA	17	TRBJ1-1	TRBV11-3	NA	CASSLGGLYALNTEAFF	TGTGCCAGCAGCTTAGGGGGGCTTTACGCGTTAAACACTGAAGCTTTCTTT
NA	18	TRBJ2-2	TRBV19	TRBD2	CASSILPGVAGVRGELFF	TGTGCCAGTAGTATTCTCCCAGGGGTAGCGGGAGTACGGGGGGAGCTGTTTTTT
NA	16	TRBJ2-7	TRBV12-2	NA	CASRLAEAEPPYEQYF	TGTGCAAGTCGCTTAGCCGAGGCGGAACCACCCTACGAGCAGTACTTC
NA	18	TRBJ2-1	TRBV4-2	TRBD2	CASRHSGTSGRGDNEQFF	TGTGCCAGCAGGCATTCCGGGACTAGCGGGAGGGGGGACAATGAGCAGTTCTTC
NA	19	TRBJ2-7	TRBV19	TRBD1	CASSPQWEAGQGFSDEQYF	TGTGCCAGTAGTCCCCAATGGGAGGCGGGACAGGGGTTTAGCGACGAGCAGTACTTC
NA	17	TRBJ1-1	TRBV11-2	NA	CASSFRRVLYPNTEAFF	TGTGCCAGCAGCTTTCGCAGGGTTTTATACCCTAACACTGAAGCTTTCTTT
NA	18	TRBJ2-6	TRBV18	NA	CASSPIAQARTGANVLTF	TGTGCCAGCTCACCTATCGCACAGGCCAGAACTGGGGCCAACGTCCTGACTTTC
NA	14	TRBJ1-2	TRBV11-2	NA	CASSLDRRGLGYTF	TGTGCCAGCAGCTTAGATCGAAGGGGCCTTGGCTACACCTTC
NA	15	TRBJ2-5	TRBV2	TRBD1	CASNYGQGGTRTQYF	TGTGCCAGCAATTACGGACAGGGGGGGACCAGGACCCAGTACTTC
NA	16	TRBJ2-7	TRBV4-3	NA	CASSQGLSRGAYEQYF	TGCGCCAGCAGCCAAGGGTTAAGCAGGGGTGCTTACGAGCAGTACTTC
NA	14	TRBJ1-2	TRBV5-1	NA	CASSLGGGAYGYTF	TGCGCCAGCAGCTTGGGTGGCGGCGCCTATGGCTACACCTTC
NA	15	TRBJ2-7	TRBV7-2	TRBD2	CASSSTGLADYEQYF	TGTGCCAGCAGCTCGACGGGACTAGCGGACTACGAGCAGTACTTC
once	16	TRBJ2-2	TRBV29-1	NA	CSAMGPLTGSTGELFF	TGCAGCGCTATGGGTCCCCTGACAGGATCCACCGGGGAGCTGTTTTTT
NA	16	TRBJ2-4	TRBV5-6	NA	CASSLAGSAKKNIQYF	TGTGCCAGCAGCTTGGCAGGCTCAGCAAAAAAAAACATTCAGTACTTC
NA	15	TRBJ1-4	TRBV5-6	NA	CASSLNSLRSEKLFF	TGTGCCAGCAGCTTGAACTCCTTACGTTCCGAAAAACTGTTTTTT
NA	12	TRBJ2-1	TRBV7-9	NA	CASSLAWDEQFF	TGTGCCAGCAGCTTAGCATGGGATGAGCAGTTCTTC
NA	14	TRBJ1-6	TRBV4-3	NA	CASSQDSGNSPLHF	TGCGCCAGCAGCCAAGATTCGGGTAATTCACCCCTCCACTTT
NA	13	TRBJ2-1	TRBV12-3/TRBV12-4	NA	CASRSTEYNEQFF	TGTGCCAGCAGGTCTACAGAATACAATGAGCAGTTCTTC
NA	17	TRBJ1-5	TRBV19	NA	CASSMVEGSDSNQPQHF	TGTGCCAGTAGTATGGTAGAGGGTTCGGATAGCAATCAGCCCCAGCATTTT
NA	13	TRBJ1-2	TRBV5-1	NA	CASTNGAGLSYTF	TGCGCCAGCACCAACGGGGCTGGTCTTAGCTACACCTTC
once	14	TRBJ1-4	TRBV5-4	NA	CASSLGGWNEKLFF	TGTGCCAGCAGCTTGGGAGGATGGAACGAAAAACTGTTTTTT
NA	13	TRBJ2-7	TRBV13	TRBD1	CASSLGGLTGTHF	TGTGCCAGCAGCTTAGGAGGGTTGACAGGGACCCACTTC
NA	15	TRBJ1-4	TRBV6-5	NA	CASSPTASFNEKLFF	TGTGCCAGCAGTCCGACCGCCTCTTTTAATGAAAAACTGTTTTTT
NA	16	TRBJ2-7	TRBV9	NA	CASSPLGGGPSYEQYF	TGTGCCAGCAGCCCCTTGGGAGGGGGCCCCTCCTACGAGCAGTACTTC
NA	16	TRBJ1-6	TRBV21-1	NA	CASTKGLNRGRSPLHF	TGTGCCAGCACCAAAGGTCTAAACAGGGGTAGATCACCCCTCCACTTT